Presented here are 30 T cell receptor beta chains from one specimen sequenced in a study of shared clonotypes between healthy human individuals. Terminally differentiated effector memory CD45RA+ cells were left out of the naive CD8 fraction, which was CD45RO-negative and positively selected for CCR7. TCRdb's table, derived via immunoSEQ multiplex PCR, lists solely in-frame clones and lacks some. The table has around 600,000 clones, 85% to 95% seen once. What was sequenced was naive CD8+ T cells sorted from blood. The receptor set was obtained from a woman in her thirties in good health.

The J gene is TRBJ1-3, the V gene TRBV14; no clear D. The germline V and J ends were trimmed by 0 bases and 8 bases, with 14 bases remaining between them. The CDR3 consists of 15 residues. Germline V CDR1 and CDR2: SGHDN, FVKESK. This CDR3 reads CASSQDSGGPHTIYF. The CDR3 DNA is TGTGCCAGCAGCCAAGATAGTGGAGGGCCTCACACCATATATTTT.

The genes are TRBV19 and TRBJ1-1; D ambiguous. V was cut by 9 bases and J by 10 bases, with 12 bases left in between. Germline V gene lookup returns CDR1 LNHDA and CDR2 SQIVND (reference sequence). The CDR3 runs 10 residues. CDR3 in DNA: TGTGCCAGCCTCGGGGAGGGAGCTTTCTTT. This sequence encodes CASLGEGAFF.

The rearrangement links TRBV6-4 to TRBJ1-2; TRBD1 agrees at 9 bases. Germline CDR1 reads MRHNA; CDR2 reads SNTAGT. V shed 4 bases and J 1 base; nucleotides not matched to a gene: 7. The CDR3 consists of 16 residues. The CDR3 sequence is CASSAGTGGNNYGYTF. The DNA for the CDR3 is TGTGCCAGCAGTGCCGGAACAGGGGGCAATAACTATGGCTACACCTTC.

CDR3 nucleotide sequence: TGTGCCAGCAGCTTCGACAGGGGGCCCTATGGCTACACCTTC. Amino acid sequence: CASSFDRGPYGYTF. The rearrangement joins TRBV7-9 to TRBJ1-2; 10 nucleotides line up with TRBD1. The CDR3 loop spans 14 amino acids. The germline gives CDR1 SEHNR, CDR2 FQNEAQ (reference sequence). Trimming cost V 3 bases and J 4 bases; bases outside gene matches: 2.

This clone was found a few times. This specimen includes other DNA sequences encoding the same CDR3. The J gene is TRBJ2-7, the V gene TRBV27; TRBD1 is a possible D gene (5 bases). The V end lost 6 bases, the J end lost 4 bases, and 13 bases lay between the germline ends. Germline V gives CDR1 MNHEY, CDR2 SMNVEV (reference sequence). This CDR3 is built from 13 residues. CDR3 sequence reads: CASSPRTPYEQYF. The CDR3 DNA reads TGTGCCAGCAGCCCGCGGACACCTTACGAGCAGTACTTC.

The chain combines TRBV28 with TRBJ1-5; D gene unclear. The CDR3 extends over 14 amino acids. With 1 base removed from V and 7 bases from J, the gap between germline ends came to 11 bases. CDR1 and CDR2 (germline): MDHEN, SYDVKM. CDR3 nucleotides: TGTGCCAGCAGTTTATCTACCTCGAGCCAGCCCCAGCATTTT. Amino acid sequence: CASSLSTSSQPQHF.

The rearrangement joins TRBV27 to TRBJ2-7; possible D gene TRBD2, 6 bases. V lost 5 bases to trimming and J lost 2 bases, with 10 bases between them. The CDR3 extends over 13 amino acids. CDR1 and CDR2 (germline): MNHEY, SMNVEV (reference sequence). CDR3 region: CASSPSVTYEQYF. The CDR3 DNA follows: TGTGCCAGCAGTCCTAGCGTCACCTACGAGCAGTACTTC.

The V call is TRBV11-2, the J call TRBJ1-4; D call uncertain. Trimming took off 5 bases at V and 8 bases at J, with 15 bases between the two ends. The CDR3 sequence is 14 residues long. Germline V lookup: CDR1 SGHAT, CDR2 FQNNGV. As DNA, the CDR3 is TGTGCCAGCAGCCCCCGGGCAGGCGAAGAAAAACTGTTTTTT. Residues: CASSPRAGEEKLFF.

The chain couples TRBV6-6 to TRBJ2-7, with 9 positions matching TRBD2. This CDR3 contains 16 residues. Germline V gene sequence: CDR1 MNHNY, CDR2 SVGAGI (reference sequence). V shed 6 bases, J shed 2 bases, and the junction held 11 bases outside the gene matches. CDR3 amino acids: CASSPHRLAGTYEQYF. In DNA, the CDR3 is TGTGCCAGCAGCCCCCACCGCCTAGCGGGAACCTACGAGCAGTACTTC.

The chain recombines TRBV27 with TRBJ2-7, with D perhaps TRBD2 (6 bases). Germline V gene lookup returns CDR1 MNHEY and CDR2 SMNVEV (reference sequence). V lost 2 bases, J lost 6 bases, and 11 bases lay in between. This CDR3 spans 13 amino acids. CDR3 sequence (DNA): TGTGCCAGCAGTTTAAATTCGGGGGTCGAGCAGTACTTC. Amino acids: CASSLNSGVEQYF.

The V gene is TRBV27, the J gene TRBJ1-1; no firm D call. From germline, CDR1 is MNHEY and CDR2 SMNVEV (reference sequence). The CDR3 consists of 16 residues. Trimming shortened V by 1 base and J by 0 bases, and 12 bases separated the two germline ends. The CDR3, as DNA: TGTGCCAGCAGTTTATACGCCGAAGTTATGAACACTGAAGCTTTCTTT. Protein: CASSLYAEVMNTEAFF.

V usage is TRBV5-1 and J usage is TRBJ1-6; D might be TRBD1 (5 bases). Between the trimmed V and J ends, which lost 0 bases and 4 bases, there was a span of 14 bases. The CDR3 runs 17 residues. The germline V gene encodes CDR1 SGHRS and CDR2 YFSETQ. The CDR3 protein is CASSLAPSTEYNSPLHF. CDR3 coding DNA: TGCGCCAGCAGCTTGGCCCCCTCGACAGAGTATAATTCACCCCTCCACTTT.

The chain is built from TRBV7-8 and TRBJ2-2; 8 bases align to TRBD1. Trimming at V came to 5 bases and at J to 4 bases, leaving 6 bases not matched to a gene. Germline CDR1 reads SGHVS; CDR2 reads FQNEAQ. The CDR3 is 15 residues long. The CDR3 protein is CASSVGQGITGELFF. The CDR3 DNA reads as TGTGCCAGCAGCGTTGGACAGGGAATCACCGGGGAGCTGTTTTTT.

This clone came up once. The V call is TRBV27, the J call TRBJ1-2; a possible D gene is TRBD1 (6 bases). CDR1 MNHEY and CDR2 SMNVEV come from the germline V gene (reference sequence). Trimming stripped 3 bases from V and 5 bases from J, with 13 bases between. This CDR3 spans 14 amino acids. The CDR3 bases are TGTGCCAGCAGTTTGAGTGGGGGCGCATATGGCTACACCTTC. It yields the protein CASSLSGGAYGYTF.

The gene calls are TRBV10-1 and TRBJ2-7; no clear D. Trimming removed 1 base from V and 1 base from J, with 11 bases in between. This CDR3 has 15 residues. Germline CDR1 reads WNHNN; CDR2 reads SYGVQD (reference sequence). The CDR3 nucleotides are TGCGCCAGCAGTGAGTGGGTGGGCACATCCTACGAGCAGTACTTC. Translated, it gives CASSEWVGTSYEQYF.

This rearrangement joins TRBV11-2 to TRBJ2-1, with a possible D match to TRBD1 (5 bases). The CDR3 runs to 14 residues. Trimming removed 0 bases at V and 6 bases at J, with 9 bases between. Per the germline V gene, CDR1 is SGHAT and CDR2 is FQNNGV. The CDR3 protein is CASSLDSRANEQFF. CDR3 DNA: TGTGCCAGCAGCTTAGATAGCAGGGCCAATGAGCAGTTCTTC.

Regarding this clone: At the DNA level, this CDR3 is encoded by other sequences in the same sample as well. The V and J genes are TRBV11-2 and TRBJ2-7; D remains ambiguous. The germline gives CDR1 SGHAT, CDR2 FQNNGV. This CDR3 region has 11 residues. V was pared by 2 bases and J by 5 bases, with 4 bases between. The DNA for the CDR3 is TGTGCCAGCAGCTTATCCCACGAGCAGTACTTC. It encodes CASSLSHEQYF.

V is TRBV15 and J is TRBJ2-5; a possible D gene is TRBD1 (5 bases). Germline V gives CDR1 LNHNV, CDR2 YYDKDF (reference sequence). The CDR3 loop spans 14 amino acids. The V end was cut by 0 bases, the J end by 5 bases, with 10 bases between. CDR3 region: CATSRDRGAETQYF. CDR3 in DNA: TGTGCCACCAGCAGAGATCGTGGGGCGGAGACCCAGTACTTC.

Only one count was recorded for this clone. CDR3 sequence: CASSSRPGAWEETQYF. For the CDR3, the DNA is TGTGCCAGCAGCTCCCGGCCCGGGGCATGGGAAGAGACCCAGTACTTC. The rearrangement links TRBV28 to TRBJ2-5; D may match TRBD1 or TRBD2 (5 bases each). Deletions cut 6 bases from V and 3 bases from J, with 20 bases between. The CDR3 has 16 amino acids. Per germline, CDR1 MDHEN and CDR2 SYDVKM.

This chain joins TRBV13 and TRBJ2-3, with 7 bases that match TRBD2. Germline V lookup: CDR1 PRHDT, CDR2 FYEKMQ (reference sequence). Trimming took 4 bases from V and 4 from J; bases not matched to a gene: 8. CDR3 length equals 15 residues. Here the CDR3 reads CASSWRESPADTQYF. DNA of the CDR3: TGTGCCAGCAGCTGGCGGGAGTCCCCCGCAGATACGCAGTATTTT.

The rearrangement uses TRBV5-1 and TRBJ2-1, with 8 bases aligning to TRBD1. The germline gives CDR1 SGHRS, CDR2 YFSETQ. The length of the CDR3 is 15 residues. Trimming at V came to 1 base and at J to 6 bases, leaving 6 bases not matched to a gene. Written as DNA, the CDR3 is TGCGCCAGCAGCTTGTTTGGACAGGGAGCCAATGAGCAGTTCTTC. Residues: CASSLFGQGANEQFF.

The chain uses TRBV19 and TRBJ2-7, with 7 bases identical to TRBD2. The CDR3 runs to 14 residues. Trimming took 6 bases from V and 6 from J; bases not matched to a gene: 11. CDR1 LNHDA and CDR2 SQIVND come from the germline V gene (reference sequence). The CDR3 spells CASSSGGPRVEQYF. The CDR3 region has the DNA TGTGCCAGTAGCTCGGGGGGACCCCGGGTCGAGCAGTACTTC.

The V and J genes are TRBV5-4 and TRBJ2-4; D may correspond to TRBD1 or TRBD2 (5 bases each). The V gene's germline CDR1 is SGHNT and CDR2 YYREEE (reference sequence). The CDR3 length is 12 residues. V lost 1 base to trimming and J lost 7 bases, with 6 bases between them. DNA for the CDR3: TGTGCCAGCAGCTTGTGGGGGAACATTCAGTACTTC. Translation: CASSLWGNIQYF.

A few counts support this clone. This chain connects TRBV2 to TRBJ1-1; no definite D call. The CDR3 loop spans 11 amino acids. CDR1 and CDR2 from the germline V gene are SNHLY and FYNNEI. V lost 7 bases, J lost 0 bases, and 3 bases lay in between. The CDR3 DNA reads as TGTGCCAGCAACATGAACACTGAAGCTTTCTTT. Encoded protein: CASNMNTEAFF.

The chain has TRBV29-1 and TRBJ2-1; weak D call: TRBD1 (5 bases). The V gene's germline CDR1 is SQVTM and CDR2 ANQGSEA. Trimming removed 2 bases at V and 10 bases at J, with 9 bases between. The CDR3 has 11 amino acids. The CDR3 region is CSVEKGKEQFF. The CDR3 DNA is TGCAGCGTTGAAAAGGGGAAGGAGCAGTTCTTC.

This chain connects TRBV2 to TRBJ1-1; the D gene is possibly TRBD1 (6 bases). The CDR3 spans 13 residues. V lost 6 bases, J lost 1 base, and 9 bases lay in between. Per the germline V gene, CDR1 is SNHLY and CDR2 is FYNNEI. The CDR3 protein is CASRGGRNTEAFF. CDR3 nucleotide sequence: TGTGCCAGCAGAGGGGGAAGGAACACTGAAGCTTTCTTT. The whole variable domain, remainder taken from reference TRBV2 and TRBJ1-1, is EPEVTQTPSHQVTQMGQEVILRCVPISNHLYFYWYRQILGQKVEFLVSFYNNEISEKSEIFDDQFSVERPDGSNFTLKIRSTKLEDSAMYFCASRGGRNTEAFFGQGTRLTVV.

The rearrangement uses TRBV19 and TRBJ2-1; D gene uncertain. This CDR3 is built from 13 residues. V dropped 7 bases and J dropped 2 bases, with 9 bases sitting between them. Germline V gives CDR1 LNHDA, CDR2 SQIVND (reference sequence). As DNA, the CDR3 is TGTGCCAGTATTTCGACCCCCTACAATGAGCAGTTCTTC. This gives the protein CASISTPYNEQFF.

This clone appeared a single time. This chain joins TRBV7-9 and TRBJ1-5, with 7 bases lining up with TRBD1. Germline assignment: CDR1 SEHNR and CDR2 FQNEAQ (reference sequence). Unmatched junction bases numbered 9, after V lost 1 base and J lost 3 bases. The CDR3 has 17 residues. CDR3 sequence: CASSLDITGDNNQPQHF. The CDR3 DNA is TGTGCCAGCAGCTTAGATATTACAGGGGACAACAATCAGCCCCAGCATTTT.

V and J are TRBV6-6 and TRBJ2-5, with a weak D call TRBD1 (6 bases). The germline gives CDR1 MNHNY, CDR2 SVGAGI (reference sequence). This CDR3 contains 15 residues. V lost 6 bases, J lost 4 bases, and 18 bases lay in between. CDR3 DNA sequence: TGTGCCAGCAGATCCAGGGGTCCTCCTGTAGAGACCCAGTACTTC. This codes for CASRSRGPPVETQYF.

The genes are TRBV29-1 and TRBJ1-1, with D possibly matching TRBD1 (6 bases). Trimming took off 7 bases at V and 5 bases at J, with 14 bases between the two ends. Germline V gene data show CDR1 as SQVTM and CDR2 as ANQGSEA. There are 12 residues in the CDR3. The CDR3 sequence: CSARGLRTEAFF. The CDR3 nucleotides read TGCAGCGCTCGGGGGCTGAGGACTGAAGCTTTCTTT. Full variable domain (missing parts from reference TRBV29-1 and TRBJ1-1): SAVISQKPSRDICQRGTSLTIQCQVDSQVTMMFWYRQQPGQSLTLIATANQGSEATYESGFVIDKFPISRPNLTFSTLTVSNMSPEDSSIYLCSARGLRTEAFFGQGTRLTVV.